This record covers a single TCR beta chain. Between the trimmed V and J ends, which lost 1 base and 2 bases, there was a span of 11 bases. Germline V CDR1 and CDR2: SGHVS, FQNEAQ. The CDR3 spans 15 residues. The sample originates from a study of blood T cell repertoires in COVID-19. About the study: COVID-19 samples from acute and convalescent phases originated in the United States, Italy and Spain. The cDNA or gDNA used as material had been derived from T cells, B-cell-depleted T cells, or PBMCs.

Methods used by the authors: From reference gene primer amplification, estimates of nucleated cell counts were derived. Some clones are missing from TCRdb's copy, which holds only in-frame ones; the method was immunoSEQ multiplex PCR. V and J calls and clone size follow that table, whereas D and trimming were derived from the DNA. The repertoire holds 20,000 or so clones, with 80% to 95% as singletons. Input material: peripheral blood. This chain connects TRBV7-8 to TRBJ1-2; D is possibly TRBD1 (5 bases). This TCR was sampled from a woman between 65 and 79 years old with active COVID-19. The CDR3 sequence is CASSLDSGLNYGYTF. CDR3 DNA sequence: TGTGCCAGCAGCTTAGATTCAGGGTTAAACTATGGCTACACCTTC.